This T cell receptor (beta chain) derives from a study of blood T cell repertoires in COVID-19. Generated by immunoSEQ multiplex PCR, the TCRdb table keeps only in-frame clones and is missing some. Found here are tens of thousands of clones, over 80% of them singletons; the top ten hold around 3.9%. CDR3 length: 18 residues. The trim removed 5 bases at V and 3 bases at J, leaving 16 bases unmatched. Germline lookup yields CDR1 SGHTA and CDR2 FQGNSA. The chain uses TRBV7-2 and TRBJ2-3, with 8 bases lining up with TRBD1. The receptor comes from a woman in her 50s in a cohort sampled during active COVID-19. The sequenced sample was peripheral blood. Here the CDR3 reads CASSPNVLRTGRTDTQYF. DNA for the CDR3: TGTGCCAGCAGCCCTAACGTCTTACGGACAGGGCGAACAGATACGCAGTATTTT.